This T cell receptor (beta chain) was retrieved from a study of breast tumors, draining lymph nodes, adjacent tissues. This clonotype has just a few counts. Its antigen is not identified. A much larger clone differs by one base, so this may be a read error. The lymph nodes were axillary draining lymph nodes from breast cancer patients. J lost 1 base, V lost 5 bases, and 4 bases had no gene match. CDR1 and CDR2 (germline): SGHAT, FQNNGV. The CDR3 is 15 amino acids. Study observations and caveats: Tumor and nontumor repertoires were significantly more similar in luminal-like than in basal-like breast cancer. The lymph node origin of tumor T cells was framed as consistent with a hypothesis, not demonstrated. Tumor repertoires ranked between lymph nodes and nontumor tissue in diversity, with V and J gene preferences.

TCRdb reprocessed the multiplex PCR reads via MiXCR and lists one record per CDR3 protein. The table includes about 200,000 distinct CDR3 sequences, around 35% detected once. The chain joins TRBV11-2 to TRBJ2-7; 11 bases align to TRBD1. Sequencing was done on a sample of axillary lymph node tissue. This receptor was taken from a female donor with breast cancer. Some clones in this sample may be carry-over from other donors' samples. The CDR3 DNA reads TGTGCCAGCAGCCCGGACAGGGGGCCTTCCTACGAGCAGTACTTC. Translating gives CASSPDRGPSYEQYF.